The present TCR beta chain was sequenced within a study of cytomegalovirus exposure and HLA in healthy donors. 60 Vbeta and 13 Jbeta primers were used in PCR. Sequencing used immunoSEQ multiplex PCR; TCRdb keeps in-frame clones, though not all of them. Seen here are about 180,000 clones, just under 80% observed once, and the top ten hold under 2%. V was pared by 4 bases and J by 5 bases, with 16 bases between. CDR3 length: 15 amino acids. The germline CDR1 and CDR2 sequences are SGHRS and YFSETQ. V is TRBV5-1 and J is TRBJ1-5; no reliable D call. What was sequenced was PBMCs. The clonotype comes from a woman aged 30 to 39 in good health and CMV-seronegative. The CDR3, as DNA: TGCGCCAGCAGCCCGGAGGGCGAAAGCGATCAGCCCCAGCATTTT. Protein: CASSPEGESDQPQHF.